The 8 T cell receptor beta chains below were found in one sample sequenced in a study of CD8 T cells in ankylosing spondylitis. Study results and caveats: A motif in TCR beta, a set of fewer than ten highly homologous variants, appeared characteristic of ankylosing spondylitis blood.

These receptors' targets are unknown. TCRdb re-derived calls from the 5' RACE reads in MiXCR, one entry per CDR3 protein. The table has about 340,000 distinct CDR3 sequences, roughly 8% seen once; the top ten hold 14% to 15%. Sequencing was performed on blood, either unsorted or a sorted T cell fraction (not recorded which). These receptors came from a male donor with ankylosing spondylitis.

The rearrangement links TRBV12-3 or TRBV12-4 to TRBJ2-7; D uncertain. Trimming shortened V by 0 bases and J by 3 bases, and 9 bases separated the two germline ends. The CDR3 contains 14 residues. CDR3 bases: TGTGCCAGCAGTTTAGCTAGGAGCCACTACGAGCAGTACTTC. Translated: CASSLARSHYEQYF.

The chain carries TRBV12-3 or TRBV12-4 and TRBJ2-7; 7 nucleotides agree with TRBD1. The CDR3 has 14 residues. V trimming: 1 base; J trimming: 2 bases; junction bases outside the gene matches: 2. The CDR3 here is CASSLGTGAYEQYF. The CDR3 DNA sequence: TGTGCCAGCAGTTTAGGGACAGGAGCCTACGAGCAGTACTTC.

This clonotype was detected many times. This rearrangement joins TRBV20-1 to TRBJ1-5; no clear D. CDR3 length equals 16 residues. Germline V lookup: CDR1 DFQATT, CDR2 SNEGSKA (reference sequence). V dropped 2 bases and J dropped 1 base, with 15 bases sitting between them. Written as DNA, the CDR3 is TGCAGTGCTAGATGGGCTGGCGACGCGAGCAATCAGCCCCAGCATTTT. The encoded protein is CSARWAGDASNQPQHF.

This clonotype showed up many times. V and J are TRBV5-1 and TRBJ2-3; D not certain. V dropped 5 bases and J dropped 4 bases, with 8 bases sitting between them. CDR3 length: 12 amino acids. CDR1 is SGHRS and CDR2 is YFSETQ in the germline V gene. As DNA, the CDR3 is TGCGCCAGCAGAAAGGACCCAGATACGCAGTATTTT. This codes for CASRKDPDTQYF.

A few counts support this clonotype. The rearrangement joins TRBV29-1 to TRBJ2-7; TRBD2 matches at 10 bases. J gave up 2 bases and V 1 base, and 8 bases lay outside the gene matches. Germline-derived CDR1 and CDR2 are SQVTM and ANQGSEA. This CDR3 region has 16 residues. CDR3 coding DNA: TGCAGCGTTGAAGGGGGGCTAGCGGGGGTCGCCTACGAGCAGTACTTC. Protein sequence: CSVEGGLAGVAYEQYF.

V usage is TRBV5-5 and J usage is TRBJ2-7; 7 nucleotides line up with TRBD1. Germline loops: CDR1 SGHKS, CDR2 YYEKEE (reference sequence). The CDR3 is 14 residues long. The ends lost 2 bases at V and 3 bases at J; junction bases unmatched: 5. The CDR3 nucleotides read TGTGCCAGCAGCTTCGGACAGGTCGGCTACGAGCAGTACTTC. Its protein is CASSFGQVGYEQYF. Looking up the rest from reference TRBV5-5 and TRBJ2-7 gives the full variable domain: DAGVTQSPTHLIKTRGQQVTLRCSPISGHKSVSWYQQVLGQGPQFIFQYYEKEERGRGNFPDRFSARQFPNYSSELNVNALLLGDSALYLCASSFGQVGYEQYFGPGTRLTVT.

This clonotype showed up just a few times. The V call is TRBV4-1, the J call TRBJ1-1; 7 bases are shared with TRBD1. J lost 5 bases, V lost 3 bases, and 9 bases had no gene match. CDR1 and CDR2 (germline): MGHRA, YSYEKL. The CDR3 length is 15 residues. The chain's CDR3 is CASSQRGQLETEAFF. CDR3 DNA sequence: TGCGCCAGCAGCCAGAGGGGACAGTTAGAAACTGAAGCTTTCTTT.

The J gene is TRBJ2-2, the V gene TRBV28; TRBD1 aligns across 10 bases. CDR1 is MDHEN, CDR2 SYDVKM, per germline. The length of the CDR3 is 16 residues. Losses at the gene ends were 6 bases for V and 3 bases for J; bases not matched to a gene: 7. CDR3 in DNA: TGTGCCAGCAGCCCCACCGGGACAGGGGACACCGGGGAGCTGTTTTTT. Translating it yields CASSPTGTGDTGELFF.